The sequence of this T cell receptor beta chain was determined in a study of T cell clones after liver transplantation. Across the whole study: Three of the eight recipients were HCV-positive; the rest had non-autoimmune, non-viral transplant indications. Study conclusions and caveats: Graft donor-reactive T cells possibly entered the graft instead of undergoing deletion.

V dropped 4 bases and J dropped 5 bases, with 12 bases sitting between them. CDR1 and CDR2 (germline): SEHNR, FQNEAQ (reference sequence). The CDR3 length is 13 residues. Concerning this clone itself: What it binds is unknown.

This table comes from immunoSEQ multiplex PCR, and its TCRdb copy is limited to in-frame clones, with some not included. The data show roughly 40,000 clones, roughly 86% seen once. The TCR originated in a human patient who received a liver transplant. These T cells may partly come from the graft donor. The V call is TRBV7-9, the J call TRBJ2-7; D is perhaps TRBD1 (5 bases). Sequences were derived from CD4+ T cells from blood, sampled 24 months after liver transplant. The CDR3 is CASSSITGNEQYF. The CDR3 DNA reads TGTGCCAGCAGCTCCATCACAGGTAACGAGCAGTACTTC.